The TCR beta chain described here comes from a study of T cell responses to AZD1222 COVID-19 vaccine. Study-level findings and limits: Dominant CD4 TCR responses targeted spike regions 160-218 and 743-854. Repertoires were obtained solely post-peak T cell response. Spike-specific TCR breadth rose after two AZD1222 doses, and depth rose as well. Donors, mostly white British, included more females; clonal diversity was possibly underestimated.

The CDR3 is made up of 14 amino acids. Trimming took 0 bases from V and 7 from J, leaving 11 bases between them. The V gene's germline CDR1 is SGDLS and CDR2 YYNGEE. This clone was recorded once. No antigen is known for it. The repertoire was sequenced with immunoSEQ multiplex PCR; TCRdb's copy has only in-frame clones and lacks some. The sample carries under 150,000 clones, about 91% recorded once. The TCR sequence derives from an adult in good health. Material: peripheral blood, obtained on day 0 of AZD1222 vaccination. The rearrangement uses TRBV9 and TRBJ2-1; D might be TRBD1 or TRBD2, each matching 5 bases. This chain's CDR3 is CASSVGGSANEQFF. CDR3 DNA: TGTGCCAGCAGCGTAGGGGGGAGTGCTAATGAGCAGTTCTTC.